This TCR beta chain was retrieved from a study of blood T cell repertoires in COVID-19. In the study overall: Acute and convalescent COVID-19 specimens originated in the United States, Italy and Spain.

Authors' data handling: How many nucleated cells were present was estimated from reference gene primer amplification. Method: immunoSEQ multiplex PCR; TCRdb's copy keeps in-frame clones and lacks some. V and J calls and clone size come straight from that table; D and trimming were deduced from the DNA. The profile covers some 260,000 clones, with 88% appearing a single time and roughly 6% taken by the ten largest. The CDR3 contains 17 residues. V lost 6 bases and J lost 6; bases outside the gene matches: 9. The germline V gene encodes CDR1 MDHEN and CDR2 SYDVKM. Followed longitudinally, the Seattle patients had been enrolled during active infection.

Sequencing input: peripheral blood. The source is a woman between 25 and 40 years old with COVID-19, enrolled during active disease. The J gene is TRBJ2-3, the V gene TRBV28; 16 positions agree with TRBD2. CDR3 protein: CASSPGGTSGGEDTQYF. As DNA, the CDR3 is TGTGCCAGCAGCCCCGGCGGGACTAGCGGGGGGGAGGATACGCAGTATTTT.